This T cell receptor beta chain was sequenced in a study of immune evolution from preneoplasia to lung adenocarcinoma. The repertoire was sequenced with immunoSEQ multiplex PCR; TCRdb's copy has only in-frame clones and lacks some. The sample holds 11,000 to 15,000 clones, over 75% seen once. CDR1 and CDR2 from the germline V gene are SGDLS and YYNGEE. V was shortened by 7 bases and J by 6 bases, with 10 bases between the two germline ends. CDR3 length equals 12 residues. Sequencing input: FFPE lung adenocarcinoma in situ tissue. This rearrangement joins TRBV9 to TRBJ2-2, with D perhaps being TRBD1 or TRBD2 (5 bases each). This TCR was sampled from a donor at least 70 years old with lung adenocarcinoma. The CDR3 loop is CASGGGPGELFF. The CDR3 nucleotides read TGTGCCAGCGGGGGTGGTCCCGGGGAGCTGTTTTTT.